This T cell receptor (beta chain) comes out of a study of CD8 T cells in Susac syndrome. Study-wide context: Patients with Susac syndrome, at blood draw, were therapy-naive, on corticosteroids, or on intravenous immunoglobulin alone. Study-level findings and limits: The CD4+ T cell repertoires in Susac syndrome did not show any clonal expansion.

Random hexamers served to reverse transcribe roughly 0.5 to 1 ug RNA. With immunoSEQ multiplex PCR, TCR beta CDR3 was amplified across 54 Vbeta and 13 Jbeta. MiXCR was run by TCRdb on the immunoSEQ multiplex PCR reads, yielding one entry per CDR3 protein. The sample records approximately 190,000 distinct CDR3 sequences, around nine tenths being singletons. As concerns this clonotype: Its antigen remains unidentified.

The sequence came from a human donor with Susac syndrome. The sample consisted of CD4+ T cells from PBMCs.

The CDR3 spells CASSPVGPQETQYF. Here the CDR3 DNA reads TGCGCCAGCAGCCCAGTTGGCCCTCAAGAGACCCAGTACTTC. The rearrangement uses TRBV5-1 and TRBJ2-5; no firm D call. The length of the CDR3 is 14 residues. The germline V gene has CDR1 SGHRS and CDR2 YFSETQ. V lost 4 bases and J 2 bases, leaving 12 bases between the germline ends.